A selection of T cell receptor beta chains follows, all from one sample in a study of blood T cell repertoires in COVID-19. Measured with immunoSEQ multiplex PCR; TCRdb has only the in-frame clones, and not every one. The sample yields about 280,000 clones, nearly 90% seen once. Sequencing was done on a sample of PBMCs or T cells enriched from blood (not recorded which). These receptors were collected from a woman aged 25 to 39 who had recovered from COVID-19. The conserved cysteine and the conserved F or W are not part of the CDR3 here.

j_call | v_call | cdr3_aa
TRBJ1-2 | TRBV28 | ASSLPQNYGYT
TRBJ1-6 | TRBV24-1 | ATSDSARGSNSPLH
TRBJ2-2 | TRBV10-3 | AISAKTGTNTGELF
TRBJ1-4 | TRBV6-1 | ASSEVGGEEKLF
TRBJ2-1 | TRBV7-3 | ASSSDRGYNEQF
TRBJ2-1 | TRBV5-1 | ASSPGTSSYNEQF
TRBJ1-1 | TRBV5-1 | ASSIGQTEAF
TRBJ1-3 | TRBV15 | ATSDLGGFSGNTIY
TRBJ2-5 | TRBV11-2 | ASSVLPGHIVETQY
TRBJ2-7 | TRBV3-1/TRBV3-2 | ASGQGAKEQY
TRBJ2-2 | TRBV11-2 | ASSFSSSGNTGELF
TRBJ2-2 | TRBV6-1 | ASSATPPATGGVTGELF
TRBJ2-3 | TRBV5-4 | ASSLAGSTDTQY
TRBJ1-3 | TRBV6-5 | ASGIKSSGNTIY
TRBJ2-4 | TRBV18 | ASSRGTSGAKNIQY
TRBJ2-2 | TRBV7-9 | ASSILAGTTGELF
TRBJ1-1 | TRBV6-1 | ASSEQPPAITGAEAF
TRBJ2-3 | TRBV29-1 | SVSRVPTEGTDTQY
TRBJ1-1 | TRBV3-1/TRBV3-2 | ASSQGAGNTEAF
TRBJ2-5 | TRBV24-1 | ATSDPQGPGETQY
TRBJ2-2 | TRBV9 | ASSPIPSGGTANTGELF
TRBJ1-5 | TRBV27 | ASSLGQYQPQH
TRBJ1-2 | TRBV15 | ATSPGLLGWAGYGYT
TRBJ2-3 | TRBV11-3 | ASSMDRADTQY
TRBJ2-2 | TRBV7-9 | ASSLDRVPGELF
TRBJ1-4 | TRBV28 | ASSSNEKLF
TRBJ2-4 | TRBV3-1/TRBV3-2 | ASSQVPRRGNIQY
TRBJ2-2 | TRBV5-1 | ASSTGLEYYTGELF
TRBJ2-5 | TRBV19 | ASSIDGTPGIETQY
TRBJ2-7 | TRBV27 | ASSLGQGREQY
TRBJ1-1 | TRBV6-6 | ASKIGGVSNTEAF
TRBJ2-5 | TRBV28 | ASRTFGGHGETQY
TRBJ2-2 | TRBV5-6 | ASSFGTGETGELF
TRBJ2-2 | TRBV5-6 | ASSVLAGGNTGELF
TRBJ1-2 | TRBV2 | ASSEAGGGDAYGYT
TRBJ2-1 | TRBV25-1 | ASSARGFLVNEQF
TRBJ1-2 | TRBV28 | ASSLREMDYT
TRBJ1-2 | TRBV30 | AWSLPGVDYYGYT
TRBJ1-5 | TRBV7-2 | ASSLAGQGNQPQH
TRBJ1-1 | TRBV29-1 | SVEDQGNTEAF
TRBJ1-2 | TRBV5-1 | ASSLGDRNGYT
TRBJ1-1 | TRBV6-2/TRBV6-3 | ASSYSSGTGVMNTEAF
TRBJ1-6 | TRBV5-1 | ASSLQSSSYNSPLH
TRBJ1-1 | TRBV6-2/TRBV6-3 | ASSYLIPTEAF
TRBJ2-1 | TRBV7-6 | ASTRTSGNYNEQF
TRBJ2-7 | TRBV7-6 | ASSLAGIGDEQY
TRBJ2-5 | TRBV19 | ASSVTSGKTQY
TRBJ1-2 | TRBV18 | ASSPPPGGEGNGYT
TRBJ2-5 | TRBV2 | ASIRLQETQY
TRBJ2-1 | TRBV30 | AWRLAIYNEQF
TRBJ1-1 | TRBV4-1 | ASSQVGLSGEKDTEAF
TRBJ2-3 | TRBV10-3 | AISGHSTSTDMQY
TRBJ2-3 | TRBV27 | ASSLSAGAGTDTQY
TRBJ1-1 | TRBV11-3 | ASSSAVLNTEAF
TRBJ1-5 | TRBV2 | ASTGGLRDQPQH
TRBJ2-1 | TRBV2 | ASSVGTSGAYNEQF
TRBJ2-1 | TRBV7-6 | ASSLAGRLAGDNEQF